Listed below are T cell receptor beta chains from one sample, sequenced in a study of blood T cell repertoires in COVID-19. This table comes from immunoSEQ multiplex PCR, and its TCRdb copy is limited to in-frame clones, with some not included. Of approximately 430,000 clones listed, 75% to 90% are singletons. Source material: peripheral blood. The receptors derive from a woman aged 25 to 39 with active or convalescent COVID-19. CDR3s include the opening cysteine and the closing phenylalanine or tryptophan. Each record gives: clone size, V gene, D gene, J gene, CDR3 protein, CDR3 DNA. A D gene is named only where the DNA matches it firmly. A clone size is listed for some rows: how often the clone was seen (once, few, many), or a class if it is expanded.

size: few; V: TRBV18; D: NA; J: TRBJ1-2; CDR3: CASSPFQDSDLNTF; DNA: TGTGCCAGCTCTCCATTCCAAGACAGCGACCTGAATACCTTC
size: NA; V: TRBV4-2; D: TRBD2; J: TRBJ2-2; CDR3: CASSQEASGSPGELFF; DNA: TGTGCCAGCAGCCAAGAGGCTAGCGGGAGTCCCGGGGAGCTGTTTTTT
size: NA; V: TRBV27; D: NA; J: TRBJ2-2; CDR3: CASIKSGTLTGELFF; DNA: TGTGCCAGTATTAAATCCGGGACTCTCACCGGGGAGCTGTTTTTT
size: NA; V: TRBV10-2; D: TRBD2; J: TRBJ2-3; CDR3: CASSELAGISTDTQYF; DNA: TGCGCCAGCAGTGAACTAGCGGGGATTAGCACAGATACGCAGTATTTT
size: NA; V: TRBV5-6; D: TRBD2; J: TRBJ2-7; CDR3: CASSLIVGGTYEQYF; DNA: TGTGCCAGCAGCTTGATTGTCGGGGGGACGTACGAGCAGTACTTC
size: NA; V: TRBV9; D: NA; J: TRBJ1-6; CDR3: CASSGQEGTPLHF; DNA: TGTGCCAGCAGCGGCCAGGAGGGTACACCCCTCCACTTT
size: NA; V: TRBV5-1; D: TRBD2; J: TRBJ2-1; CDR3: CASSRTSGVSSYNEQFF; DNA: TGCGCCAGCAGTAGGACTAGCGGGGTGAGCTCCTACAATGAGCAGTTCTTC
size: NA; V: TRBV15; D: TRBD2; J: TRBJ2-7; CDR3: CATSRTTGEGYEQYF; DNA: TGTGCCACCAGCAGGACAACGGGGGAGGGCTACGAGCAGTACTTC
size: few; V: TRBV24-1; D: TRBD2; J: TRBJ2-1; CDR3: CATSRTGGRNEQFF; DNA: TGTGCCACCAGTCGTACGGGGGGGCGGAATGAGCAGTTCTTC
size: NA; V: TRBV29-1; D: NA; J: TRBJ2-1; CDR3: CSVKGQLLDTPGQPNLSYNEQFF; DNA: TGCAGCGTTAAGGGTCAACTACTTGATACTCCTGGACAGCCGAACCTATCCTACAATGAGCAGTTCTTC
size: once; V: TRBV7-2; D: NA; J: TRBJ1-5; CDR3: CASSLSLWPTGMHQPQHF; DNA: TGTGCCAGCAGCTTAAGTCTTTGGCCCACAGGGATGCATCAGCCCCAGCATTTT
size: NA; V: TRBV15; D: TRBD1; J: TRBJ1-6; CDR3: CATSRQGQGGSPLHF; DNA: TGTGCCACCAGCAGACAGGGACAGGGGGGTTCACCCCTCCACTTT
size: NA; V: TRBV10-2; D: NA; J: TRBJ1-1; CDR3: CASSALLGREENTEAFF; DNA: TGCGCCAGCAGTGCTTTATTGGGCAGGGAAGAGAACACTGAAGCTTTCTTT
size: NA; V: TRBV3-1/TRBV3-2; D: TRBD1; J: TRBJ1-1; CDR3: CASSQGWDRENTEAFF; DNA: TGTGCCAGCAGCCAAGGCTGGGACAGAGAGAACACTGAAGCTTTCTTT
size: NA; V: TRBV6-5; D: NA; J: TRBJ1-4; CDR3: CASSYSIGGLDEKLFF; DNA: TGTGCCAGCAGTTACTCGATCGGGGGTTTGGATGAAAAACTGTTTTTT
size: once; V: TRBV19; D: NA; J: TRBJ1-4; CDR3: CASSPRRGVNEKLFF; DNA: TGTGCCAGTAGTCCCCGCCGAGGTGTTAATGAAAAACTGTTTTTT
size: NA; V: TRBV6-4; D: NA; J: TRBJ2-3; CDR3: CASSQNLASDTQYF; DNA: TGTGCCAGCAGTCAGAACCTAGCCTCGGATACGCAGTATTTT
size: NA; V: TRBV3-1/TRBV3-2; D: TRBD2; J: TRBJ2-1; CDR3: CASSQAPGGGYEQFF; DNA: TGTGCCAGCAGCCAAGCCCCCGGGGGGGGCTATGAGCAGTTCTTC
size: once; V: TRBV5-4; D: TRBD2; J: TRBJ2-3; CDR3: CASSSPTSGSTDTQYF; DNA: TGTGCCAGCAGCTCACCGACTAGCGGGAGCACAGATACGCAGTATTTT
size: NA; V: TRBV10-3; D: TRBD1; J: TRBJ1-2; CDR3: CAISEPRQGSNYGYTF; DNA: TGTGCCATCAGTGAGCCGCGACAGGGTTCTAACTATGGCTACACCTTC